This record covers a single T cell receptor beta chain. The antigen is not known. Other DNA sequences of this sample code for an identical CDR3. This sample is part of a study of shared clonotypes between healthy human individuals. The authors' processing: ImmunoSEQ sequences covered only the junction and lacked quality scores; filtering therefore differed. Clones were read by immunoSEQ multiplex PCR, and TCRdb kept only the in-frame ones, dropping some. V and J calls and clone size come straight from that table; D and trimming were deduced from the DNA. The data show 330,000 or so clones, with over 65% seen just once and over 9% held by the top ten. Study observations and caveats: Sampling was confined to blood; repertoires within tissues likely differ.

The clonotype comes from a young man in good health. The sample comprised memory CD4+ T cells sorted from blood. Regarding subset: CD45RA-negative fraction.

CDR3 bases: TGCAGCGTGGAGGGGGGCAGGGGGGCGGATGAGCAGTTCTTC. This codes for CSVEGGRGADEQFF. The chain uses TRBV29-1 and TRBJ2-1; D may be TRBD1 (7 bases). The V gene lost 6 bases and the J gene lost 8 bases, with 20 bases spanning the gap. This CDR3 has 14 residues. The germline V gene has CDR1 SQVTM and CDR2 ANQGSEA.